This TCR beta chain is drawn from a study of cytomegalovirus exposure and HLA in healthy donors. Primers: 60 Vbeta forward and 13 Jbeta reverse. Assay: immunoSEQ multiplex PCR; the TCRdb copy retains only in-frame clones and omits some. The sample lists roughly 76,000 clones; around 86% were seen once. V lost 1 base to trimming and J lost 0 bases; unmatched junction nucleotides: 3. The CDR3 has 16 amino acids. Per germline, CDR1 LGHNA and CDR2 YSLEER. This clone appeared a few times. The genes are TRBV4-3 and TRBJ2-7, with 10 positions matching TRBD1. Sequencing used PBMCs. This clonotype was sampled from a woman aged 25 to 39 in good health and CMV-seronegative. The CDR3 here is CASSQGGTGASYEQYF. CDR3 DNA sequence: TGCGCCAGCAGCCAAGGGGGGACAGGGGCCTCCTACGAGCAGTACTTC.